This T cell receptor (beta chain) stems from a study of blood T cell repertoires in COVID-19. The overall study: Material from acute and convalescent COVID-19 was sourced from the United States, Italy and Spain. PBMCs, B-cell-depleted T cells, or T cells provided the cDNA or gDNA that made up the material.

Trimming removed 6 bases from V and 6 bases from J, with 17 bases in between. The germline V gene has CDR1 MNHNY and CDR2 SVGAGI (reference sequence). The CDR3 spans 14 residues. Original handling: Amplification of reference gene primers was used by the study to estimate nucleated cell counts. The protocol was immunoSEQ multiplex PCR, while the TCRdb copy is restricted to in-frame clones and leaves out a portion. V and J calls and clone size are given by that table; D and trimming were obtained from the DNA. The data show approximately 180,000 clones, around 85% seen once. The rearrangement uses TRBV6-6 and TRBJ1-2; maybe TRBD1 (6 bases). This sequence was found in a human donor with active or convalescent COVID-19. The donor label of this sample is uncertain. Source material: peripheral blood. The CDR3 DNA reads as TGTGCCAGCAGCCTCGCGATGGGGGCAAATGGCTACACCTTC. It translates to CASSLAMGANGYTF.